These T cell receptor beta chains were read from a single sample in a study of blood T cell repertoires in COVID-19. The repertoire was sequenced with immunoSEQ multiplex PCR; TCRdb's copy has only in-frame clones and lacks some. The table shows roughly 230,000 clones, with less than 90% occurring only once. Sequencing used peripheral blood. The receptor set was obtained from an elderly woman with COVID-19, enrolled during active disease. Each CDR3 is given with its conserved first and last residue. D genes are given only for firm matches. Clone size is given for some rows only: seen once, a few or many times, or a class if the clone is expanded.

cdr3_aa,cdr3_nt,d_call,clone_size,v_call,j_call
CAHRGGPNYGYTF,TGTGCCCACAGGGGCGGACCTAACTATGGCTACACCTTC,TRBD1,-,TRBV28,TRBJ1-2
CASRKDKAYNEQFF,TGTGCCAGCAGGAAGGACAAAGCCTACAATGAGCAGTTCTTC,-,-,TRBV6-6,TRBJ2-1
CASRGTGRTGELFF,TGTGCCAGCAGAGGGACAGGGCGCACCGGGGAGCTGTTTTTT,TRBD1,-,TRBV6-5,TRBJ2-2
CASSDRGSQPQHF,TGTGCCAGCAGTGATAGGGGGAGCCAGCCCCAGCATTTT,-,-,TRBV2,TRBJ1-5
CASSRSRGQLNEKLFF,TGTGCCAGCTCACGCTCTAGAGGACAGCTTAATGAAAAACTGTTTTTT,-,-,TRBV27,TRBJ1-4
CASSLDWGGETQYF,TGCGCCAGCAGCTTGGATTGGGGCGGAGAGACCCAGTACTTC,-,-,TRBV5-1,TRBJ2-5
CASSGGQGSLDGELFF,TGCGCCAGCAGCGGGGGACAGGGGAGTTTGGACGGGGAGCTGTTTTTT,TRBD1,once,TRBV5-1,TRBJ2-2
CASSQDQGKGGYTF,TGTGCCAGCAGCCAAGACCAGGGGAAAGGCGGCTACACCTTC,-,-,TRBV3-1/TRBV3-2,TRBJ1-2
CASSSAAHTTEAFF,TGTGCCAGCAGTTCCGCCGCGCATACTACTGAAGCTTTCTTT,-,-,TRBV6-5,TRBJ1-1
CSVESPGTGFKQYF,TGCAGCGTAGAGAGTCCCGGGACAGGGTTCAAGCAGTACTTC,TRBD1,once,TRBV29-1,TRBJ2-7
CASSQVNSNSQAFF,TGTGCCAGCAGCCAAGTGAACAGTAATTCTCAAGCTTTCTTT,-,-,TRBV3-1/TRBV3-2,TRBJ1-1
CAWRSQGAVGYTF,TGTGCCTGGCGAAGTCAGGGGGCGGTAGGCTACACCTTC,TRBD1,-,TRBV30,TRBJ1-2
CAWSGLSTGELFF,TGTGCCTGGAGTGGACTTTCTACCGGGGAGCTGTTTTTT,-,-,TRBV30,TRBJ2-2
CASSITTSGGSETQYF,TGTGCCAGCAGCATTACGACTAGCGGGGGGTCAGAGACCCAGTACTTC,TRBD2,-,TRBV11-2,TRBJ2-5
CASSESAFRVDYGYTF,TGTGCCAGCAGTGAGTCCGCCTTCAGGGTCGACTATGGCTACACCTTC,-,-,TRBV28,TRBJ1-2
CASSFSAGELFF,TGTGCCAGCAGTTTCTCGGCCGGGGAGCTGTTTTTT,-,-,TRBV12-3/TRBV12-4,TRBJ2-2
CASSQLTQGRDRDRFGSPLHF,TGCGCCAGCAGTCAATTAACGCAGGGCAGGGACAGGGATCGTTTTGGTTCACCCCTCCACTTT,TRBD1,-,TRBV23-1,TRBJ1-6
CAWSPGPSNQPQHF,TGTGCCTGGAGTCCGGGTCCGAGCAATCAGCCCCAGCATTTT,-,once,TRBV30,TRBJ1-5
CASSQQTAEQYF,TGTGCCAGCAGCCAGCAGACAGCCGAGCAGTACTTC,-,-,TRBV3-1/TRBV3-2,TRBJ2-7
CASSLEARAEAFF,TGTGCCAGCAGCTTAGAGGCACGGGCTGAAGCTTTCTTT,-,-,TRBV7-2,TRBJ1-1
CASSSLNRNEQFF,TGTGCCAGCAGTTCTCTTAACAGGAATGAGCAGTTCTTC,-,-,TRBV28,TRBJ2-1
CASRQGGVEDTQYF,TGTGCCAGCAGACAGGGGGGAGTGGAAGATACGCAGTATTTT,TRBD1,-,TRBV6-5,TRBJ2-3
CASSGQNTGELFF,TGTGCCAGCAGCGGACAAAACACCGGGGAGCTGTTTTTT,-,-,TRBV7-3,TRBJ2-2
CATSDPSTRGGETQYF,TGTGCCACCAGCGACCCTTCAACACGGGGAGGAGAGACCCAGTACTTC,-,-,TRBV24-1,TRBJ2-5
CASSPAGQYNEKLFF,TGTGCCAGCTCACCTGCGGGACAGTATAATGAAAAACTGTTTTTT,TRBD1,-,TRBV18,TRBJ1-4
CASAARRAGTAVETQYF,TGTGCCAGCGCCGCTAGGCGGGCGGGGACAGCGGTCGAGACCCAGTACTTC,-,-,TRBV13,TRBJ2-5
CASSKLAGGGEQFF,TGCGCCAGCAGCAAGCTAGCGGGGGGCGGTGAGCAGTTCTTC,TRBD2,-,TRBV5-1,TRBJ2-1
CASSPPGREQYF,TGTGCCAGCAGTCCACCGGGGCGGGAGCAGTATTTT,-,-,TRBV6-6,TRBJ2-3